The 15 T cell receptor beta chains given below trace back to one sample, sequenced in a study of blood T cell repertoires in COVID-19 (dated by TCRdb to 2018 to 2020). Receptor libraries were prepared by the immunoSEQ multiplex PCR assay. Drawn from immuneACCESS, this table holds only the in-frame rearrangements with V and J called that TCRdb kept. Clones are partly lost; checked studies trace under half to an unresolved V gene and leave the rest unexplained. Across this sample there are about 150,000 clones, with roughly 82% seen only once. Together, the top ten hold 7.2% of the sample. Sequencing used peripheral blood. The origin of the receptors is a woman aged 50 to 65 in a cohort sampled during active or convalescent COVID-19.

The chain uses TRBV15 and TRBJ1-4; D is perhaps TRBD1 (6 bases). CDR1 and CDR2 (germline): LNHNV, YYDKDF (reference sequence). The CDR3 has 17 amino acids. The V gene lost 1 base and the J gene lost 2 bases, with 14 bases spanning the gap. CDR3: CATSRAPPGATNEKLFF. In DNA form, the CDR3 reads TGTGCCACCAGCAGAGCTCCTCCAGGGGCGACTAATGAAAAACTGTTTTTT.

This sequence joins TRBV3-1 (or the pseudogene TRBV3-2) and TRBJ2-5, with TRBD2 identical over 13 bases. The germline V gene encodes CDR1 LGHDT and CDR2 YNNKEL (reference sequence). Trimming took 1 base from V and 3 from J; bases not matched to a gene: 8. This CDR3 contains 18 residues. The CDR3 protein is CASSQVLAGGPTEETQYF. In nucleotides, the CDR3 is TGTGCCAGCAGCCAAGTACTAGCGGGGGGGCCGACGGAAGAGACCCAGTACTTC.

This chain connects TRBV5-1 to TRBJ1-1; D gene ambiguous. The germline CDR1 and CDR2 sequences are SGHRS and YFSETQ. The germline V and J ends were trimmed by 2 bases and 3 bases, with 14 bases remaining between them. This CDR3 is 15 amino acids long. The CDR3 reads CASSFRSGGDTEAFF. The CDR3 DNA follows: TGCGCCAGCAGCTTCCGATCGGGAGGAGACACTGAAGCTTTCTTT.

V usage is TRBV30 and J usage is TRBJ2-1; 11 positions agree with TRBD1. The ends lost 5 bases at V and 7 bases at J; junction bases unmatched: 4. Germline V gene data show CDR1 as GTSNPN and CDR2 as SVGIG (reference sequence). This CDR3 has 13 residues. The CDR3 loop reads CAWGTGGSNEQFF. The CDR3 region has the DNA TGTGCCTGGGGGACAGGGGGTTCGAATGAGCAGTTCTTC.

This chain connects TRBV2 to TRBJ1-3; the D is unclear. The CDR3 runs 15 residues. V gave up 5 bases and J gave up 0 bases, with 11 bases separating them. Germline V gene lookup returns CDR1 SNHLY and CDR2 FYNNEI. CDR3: CASSISGPSGNTIYF. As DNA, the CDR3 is TGTGCCAGCAGTATTTCAGGCCCCTCTGGAAACACCATATATTTT.

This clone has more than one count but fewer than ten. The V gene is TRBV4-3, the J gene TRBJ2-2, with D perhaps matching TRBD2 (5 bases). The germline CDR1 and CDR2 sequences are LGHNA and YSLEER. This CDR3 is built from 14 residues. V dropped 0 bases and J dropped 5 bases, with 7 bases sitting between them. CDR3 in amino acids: CASSQDTGTGELFF. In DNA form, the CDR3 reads TGCGCCAGCAGCCAAGATACGGGGACCGGGGAGCTGTTTTTT.

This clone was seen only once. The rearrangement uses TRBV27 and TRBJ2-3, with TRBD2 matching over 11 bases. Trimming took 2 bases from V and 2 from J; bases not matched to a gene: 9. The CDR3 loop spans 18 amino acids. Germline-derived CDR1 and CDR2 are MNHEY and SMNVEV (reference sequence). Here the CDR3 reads CASSLTPRGLADTDTQYF. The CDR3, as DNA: TGTGCCAGCAGTTTAACCCCAAGGGGACTAGCGGACACAGATACGCAGTATTTT.

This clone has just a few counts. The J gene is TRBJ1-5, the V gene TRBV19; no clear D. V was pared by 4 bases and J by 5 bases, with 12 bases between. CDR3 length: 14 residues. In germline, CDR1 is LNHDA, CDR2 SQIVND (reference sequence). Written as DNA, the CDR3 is TGTGCCAGTAGTACCGGTAAACGAGATCAGCCCCAGCATTTT. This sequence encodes CASSTGKRDQPQHF.

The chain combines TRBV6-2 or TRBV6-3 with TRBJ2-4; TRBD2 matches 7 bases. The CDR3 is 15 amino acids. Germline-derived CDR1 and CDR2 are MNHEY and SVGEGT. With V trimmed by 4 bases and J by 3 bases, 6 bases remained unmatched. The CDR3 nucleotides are TGTGCCAGCAGTTCCCCAAGGGACTACAAAAACATTCAGTACTTC. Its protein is CASSSPRDYKNIQYF.

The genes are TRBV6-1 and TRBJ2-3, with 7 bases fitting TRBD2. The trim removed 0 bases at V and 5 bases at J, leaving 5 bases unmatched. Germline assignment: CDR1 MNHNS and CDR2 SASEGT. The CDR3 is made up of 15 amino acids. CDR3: CASSEAWTRGDTQYF. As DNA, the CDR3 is TGTGCCAGCAGTGAAGCGTGGACTAGAGGAGATACGCAGTATTTT.

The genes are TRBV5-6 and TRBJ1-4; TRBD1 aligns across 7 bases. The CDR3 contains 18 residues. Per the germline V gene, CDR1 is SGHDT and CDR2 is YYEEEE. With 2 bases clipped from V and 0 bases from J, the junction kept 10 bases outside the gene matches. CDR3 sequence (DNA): TGTGCCAGCAGCTTTCGACAGGGAAGGGAAGCAACTAATGAAAAACTGTTTTTT. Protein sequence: CASSFRQGREATNEKLFF.

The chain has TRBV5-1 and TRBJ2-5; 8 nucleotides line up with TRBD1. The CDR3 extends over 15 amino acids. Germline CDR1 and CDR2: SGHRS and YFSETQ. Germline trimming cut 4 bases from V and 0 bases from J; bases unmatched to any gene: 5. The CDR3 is CASSRTGRYQETQYF. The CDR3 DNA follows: TGCGCCAGCAGCCGGACAGGGCGTTACCAAGAGACCCAGTACTTC.

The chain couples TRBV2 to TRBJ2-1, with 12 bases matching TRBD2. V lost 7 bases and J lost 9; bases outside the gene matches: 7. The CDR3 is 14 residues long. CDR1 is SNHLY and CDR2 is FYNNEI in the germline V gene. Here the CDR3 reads CASTSSGGDGEQFF. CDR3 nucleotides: TGTGCCAGCACGTCTAGCGGGGGGGATGGTGAGCAGTTCTTC.

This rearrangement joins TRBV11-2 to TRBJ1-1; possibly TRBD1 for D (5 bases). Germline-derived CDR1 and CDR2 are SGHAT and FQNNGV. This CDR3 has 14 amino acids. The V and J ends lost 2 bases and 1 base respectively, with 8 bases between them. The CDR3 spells CASSLIRGNTEAFF. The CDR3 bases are TGTGCCAGCAGCTTAATAAGGGGGAACACTGAAGCTTTCTTT.

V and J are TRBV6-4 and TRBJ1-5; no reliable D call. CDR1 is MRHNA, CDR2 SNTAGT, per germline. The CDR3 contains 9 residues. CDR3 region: CAADQPQHF. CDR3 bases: TGTGCGGCGGATCAGCCCCAGCATTTT.